Included here is one T cell receptor beta chain sequence, with context. Its antigen is not yet known. The record has no base qualities; no much larger clone is one base away. These data are taken from a study of blood T cell repertoires in COVID-19 (dated by TCRdb to between 2020 and 2021). Background on the whole study: Samples from collaborators originated in the United States, Italy and Spain and spanned both the acute and convalescent phases of COVID-19. The prospective study material was composed of cDNA or gDNA derived from T cells, B-cell-depleted T cells, or PBMCs. Deeply sampled blood TCRbeta repertoires from subjects exposed to, actively infected with, or recovered from COVID-19 were included in the dataset. A freely available public database, intended as a resource for researchers studying the immune response to SARS-CoV-2, is where the repertoires were released. The samples were drawn from the first 160 participants of the ongoing ImmuneRACE study and from about 1,200 subjects provided by 6 global collaborators. The sample metadata nearly always contained a de-identified subject ID, COVID-19 status, age in years and sex. Where available, HLA class I and class II types were obtained from metadata supplied by the sample provider rather than from assay-based typing. Study-wide findings and limitations: The quantity of clinical and demographic metadata differed by source and by participant and was supplied without curation.

Taken from cysteine to phenylalanine, the CDR3 has 13 residues. Left in the record is the CDR3 DNA by itself, 39 bases read in frame from the first base. Trimming takes 1 base from V and 5 bases from J, and the germline ends sit 6 bases apart. CDR1 and CDR2, looked up from the germline V gene, are SGHTA and FQGNSA. In the prospective study, participants were roughly 18 to 95 years old, resided in around 25 geographic areas of the United States, and were enrolled through a virtual design. Cohort assignment in the prospective study relied on participant-reported clinical history from a screening survey and a study questionnaire. Recovered participants in ImmuneRACE Cohort 3 were defined as having two consecutive negative NP/OP PCR tests, clearance from a healthcare professional, or resolution of symptoms. Mobile phlebotomists in the prospective study collected whole blood, serum and a nasopharyngeal or oropharyngeal swab from every participant. Participants in the prospective study had the option to provide additional blood draws and questionnaires over an approximately 2-month period. Blood samples from the prospective study were shipped frozen or at room temperature prior to DNA extraction.

The immunoSEQ Assay, a bias-controlled multiplex PCR, was used to amplify TCRbeta CDR3 regions from genomic DNA. The study's own analysis went as follows. Nucleated cell counts per sample were estimated from amplification of reference gene primers within the assay. To quantify the absolute abundance of each unique TCRbeta CDR3 rearrangement, sequence reads were collapsed and filtered. Productive Simpson clonality was computed per sample as the square root of Simpson's diversity index over productive rearrangements. The clones in this table, taken by TCRdb from immuneACCESS, are in-frame only. Not every clone is retained; where verified, under half of the shortfall comes from an unresolved V gene, and the cause of the rest is unknown. V, J and clone size are those of that table, while D and trimming were read from the DNA. For this sample the table gives approximately 300,000 clones, of which 70% to 90% were detected only once. The ten largest clonotypes hold 4.5% to 7% of the sample.

The receptor was isolated from a woman aged 25 to 39 who had recovered from COVID-19. The sample consisted of PBMCs or T cells enriched from blood (not recorded which). Recombination joined TRBV7-2 with TRBJ1-5, with the D gene too uncertain to name. Here the CDR3 is given as CASSLGTDQPQHF. Read as DNA, the sequence is TGTGCCAGCAGCTTAGGTACAGATCAGCCCCAGCATTTT.